This T cell receptor (beta chain) was identified during a study of beta chain features in type 1 diabetes. For the study at large: Cell yields, gender and age were comparable in patients and healthy donors. General study results and limits: Naive, central memory and regulatory TCRB repertoires appeared more similar among patients than healthy donors. VDJ junctions sequenced from type 1 diabetes patients showed fewer insertions and more deletions. Patients with Type 1 diabetes showed moderately but significantly shorter TCRB CDR3s in all four CD4+ subsets.

Sequenced material consisted of expressed TCRB transcripts (all of the isolated RNA was reverse transcribed). This table comes from immunoSEQ multiplex PCR, and its TCRdb copy is limited to in-frame clones, with some not included. The sample comprises some 370,000 clones, about 10% of which are singletons, and about 0.63% rests with the top ten. Sorting of CD4+ naive, central memory, regulatory and stem cell-like memory cells was performed via CD45RO/CCR7/CD25/CD127/CD95/CD27. In its sample, this clone was seen a few times. The antigen is unknown. The germline V gene encodes CDR1 LNHNV and CDR2 YYDKDF (reference sequence). The V end lost 0 bases, the J end lost 0 bases, and 8 bases lay between the germline ends. This CDR3 has 15 residues.

This rearrangement joins TRBV15 to TRBJ1-2; TRBD1 might be the D (5 bases). Sequencing input: central memory CD4+ T cells from blood. This TCR derives from a man aged 30 to 39 with type 1 diabetes. CDR3 bases: TGTGCCACCAGCAGAGAAGGGGCTACTAACTATGGCTACACCTTC. It is translated as CATSREGATNYGYTF.